The rows below give T cell receptor beta chains drawn from one sample of a study of cytomegalovirus exposure and HLA in healthy donors. Generated by immunoSEQ multiplex PCR, the TCRdb table keeps only in-frame clones and is missing some. The table has approximately 150,000 clones, 77% seen once. Specimen: PBMCs. These receptors were taken from a man aged 30 to 39 in good health and CMV-seropositive. CDR3s include the opening cysteine and the closing phenylalanine or tryptophan. The D gene is left open where the match is weak. Where a row states a size, it is once, few, many or the class of an expanded clone; other rows omit it.

TRBV9	TRBJ1-6	.	.	CASNHRIASPLHF	TGTGCCAGCAACCACAGGATCGCTTCACCCCTCCACTTT
TRBV4-3	TRBJ2-6	TRBD1	.	CASSHEGRTGGFSGANVLTF	TGCGCCAGCAGCCACGAGGGGAGGACAGGGGGCTTCTCTGGGGCCAACGTCCTGACTTTC
TRBV5-1	TRBJ2-7	TRBD1	.	CASSPWTGGTYEQYF	TGCGCCAGCAGCCCTTGGACAGGGGGCACCTACGAGCAGTACTTC
TRBV30	TRBJ2-2	.	.	CAWSGRGTGELFF	TGTGCCTGGAGTGGTAGGGGGACCGGGGAGCTGTTTTTT
TRBV25-1	TRBJ2-5	TRBD2	.	CASRWGTSGGKETQYF	TGTGCCAGCAGATGGGGCACTAGCGGGGGGAAAGAGACCCAGTACTTC
TRBV7-3	TRBJ2-1	.	.	CASSLSLGGDNEQFF	TGTGCCAGCAGCTTAAGTCTTGGCGGGGACAATGAGCAGTTCTTC
TRBV28	TRBJ1-1	TRBD1	.	CASSLAQGGTEAFF	TGTGCCAGCAGTTTAGCCCAGGGGGGCACTGAAGCTTTCTTT
TRBV5-4	TRBJ2-1	TRBD2	.	CASSGGLAGANEQFF	TGTGCCAGCAGCGGAGGACTAGCGGGGGCTAATGAGCAGTTCTTC
TRBV28	TRBJ2-7	.	.	CASSPPGYEQYF	TGTGCCAGCAGCCCCCCCGGCTACGAGCAGTACTTC
TRBV10-3	TRBJ2-3	.	.	CAISEALVPRDTQYF	TGTGCCATCAGTGAGGCTCTTGTTCCCCGGGATACGCAGTATTTT
TRBV7-6	TRBJ2-7	TRBD1	once	CASSPQGQSYEQYF	TGTGCCAGCAGCCCACAGGGACAGTCCTACGAGCAGTACTTC
TRBV11-2	TRBJ1-2	TRBD1	.	CASSVQGQGVIYGYTF	TGTGCCAGCAGCGTACAAGGACAGGGGGTAATCTATGGCTACACCTTC
TRBV4-1	TRBJ2-6	.	.	CASSRQGGPGGANVLTF	TGCGCCAGCAGCCGACAGGGAGGCCCTGGTGGGGCCAACGTCCTGACTTTC
TRBV5-1	TRBJ2-7	.	.	CASSLVGRAHYEQYF	TGCGCCAGCAGCTTGGTGGGCAGGGCCCACTACGAGCAGTACTTC
TRBV14	TRBJ2-1	TRBD1	.	CASSPRDRIYNEQFF	TGTGCCAGCAGCCCGCGGGACAGGATCTACAATGAGCAGTTCTTC
TRBV29-1	TRBJ1-4	TRBD1	.	CSVEGELQGATEKLFF	TGCAGCGTTGAGGGGGAGCTGCAGGGGGCGACCGAAAAACTGTTTTTT
TRBV6-5	TRBJ1-5	TRBD1	few	CASSSGQGKQPQHF	TGTGCCAGCAGCTCGGGACAGGGGAAACAGCCCCAGCATTTT
TRBV14	TRBJ2-7	TRBD1	.	CASSPGQGWYEQYF	TGTGCCAGCAGCCCCGGACAGGGATGGTACGAGCAGTACTTC
TRBV6-5	TRBJ1-2	.	.	CASSYSIARDAYGYTF	TGTGCCAGCAGTTACTCGATTGCCAGGGATGCCTATGGCTACACCTTC
TRBV5-1	TRBJ2-2	TRBD2	.	CASSLAGGTGELFF	TGCGCCAGCAGCTTGGCCGGGGGGACCGGGGAGCTGTTTTTT
TRBV25-1	TRBJ2-5	TRBD1	.	CASSLTRDRGLETQYF	TGTGCCAGCAGTTTAACCCGGGACAGGGGCTTAGAGACCCAGTACTTC
TRBV9	TRBJ1-1	TRBD1	few	CASSVGQGATEAFF	TGTGCCAGCAGCGTTGGGCAGGGGGCCACTGAAGCTTTCTTT
TRBV2	TRBJ2-7	.	few	CATRDNSYEQYF	TGTGCCACCCGGGACAACTCCTACGAGCAGTACTTC
TRBV7-9	TRBJ2-5	.	.	CASSPQNRGGETQYF	TGTGCCAGCAGCCCCCAGAACAGGGGGGGAGAGACCCAGTACTTC
TRBV6-1	TRBJ2-7	TRBD1	.	CASSYPGQGEQYF	TGTGCCAGCAGTTATCCGGGACAGGGGGAGCAGTACTTC
TRBV7-3	TRBJ2-1	TRBD2	.	CASSLSGGPSYNEQFF	TGTGCCAGCAGCTTGTCGGGGGGGCCCTCGTACAATGAGCAGTTCTTC
TRBV2	TRBJ1-2	.	few	CASSRRGDYGYTF	TGTGCCAGCAGCCGTCGAGGTGACTATGGCTACACCTTC
TRBV5-1	TRBJ2-3	TRBD2	.	CASSLGTSGNTDTQYF	TGCGCCAGCAGCTTGGGGACTAGCGGAAACACAGATACGCAGTATTTT
TRBV7-6	TRBJ1-1	.	.	CASARGLDTEAFF	TGTGCCAGCGCCCGGGGGTTGGACACTGAAGCTTTCTTT
TRBV5-1	TRBJ2-7	TRBD1	.	CASSERTGLNEQYF	TGCGCCAGCAGCGAACGGACAGGTCTCAACGAGCAGTACTTC
TRBV6-5	TRBJ2-1	.	.	CASSYSRGSLYNEQFF	TGTGCCAGCAGTTACTCAAGGGGATCCCTTTACAATGAGCAGTTCTTC
TRBV28	TRBJ2-7	.	.	CASSLTGMTYEQYF	TGTGCCAGCAGTTTAACGGGGATGACCTACGAGCAGTACTTC
TRBV29-1	TRBJ2-7	.	.	CSVEGSSYEQYF	TGCAGCGTTGAAGGCAGCTCCTACGAGCAGTACTTC
TRBV5-1	TRBJ1-3	.	.	CASSLEGRVGYTIYF	TGCGCCAGCAGCTTGGAAGGCAGGGTTGGATACACCATATATTTT
TRBV6-5	TRBJ1-1	TRBD1	.	CASSYLDRESAFF	TGTGCCAGCAGTTACCTGGACAGGGAGTCGGCTTTCTTT
TRBV9	TRBJ2-3	TRBD1	.	CASSRSRGLDTQYF	TGTGCCAGCAGCAGATCCAGGGGGCTGGATACGCAGTATTTT
TRBV5-4	TRBJ1-1	TRBD1	.	CASSQRQGTNTEAFF	TGTGCCAGCAGCCAGCGACAGGGTACGAACACTGAAGCTTTCTTT
TRBV4-1	TRBJ1-4	.	once	CASSQKGEGVGEKLFF	TGCGCCAGCAGCCAAAAAGGGGAGGGCGTCGGCGAAAAACTGTTTTTT
TRBV11-2	TRBJ2-3	TRBD2	few	CASSLGLAGRTDTQYF	TGTGCCAGCAGCTTAGGACTAGCGGGAAGGACAGATACGCAGTATTTT
TRBV9	TRBJ2-5	.	.	CASSAGGTKETQYF	TGTGCCAGCAGCGCGGGGGGCACTAAGGAGACCCAGTACTTC
TRBV28	TRBJ1-2	TRBD1	once	CASSQDRANYGYTF	TGTGCCAGCAGCCAAGACAGGGCTAACTATGGCTACACCTTC
TRBV30	TRBJ1-5	TRBD1	.	CAWGGQGSNQPQHF	TGTGCCTGGGGAGGACAGGGTTCTAATCAGCCCCAGCATTTT
TRBV5-6	TRBJ1-3	.	.	CASSLGQAGNTIYF	TGTGCCAGCAGCTTGGGACAGGCTGGAAACACCATATATTTT
TRBV5-1	TRBJ2-7	.	.	CASSADSQSSYEQYF	TGCGCCAGCAGCGCGGACTCGCAGTCGAGCTACGAGCAGTACTTC
TRBV11-2	TRBJ2-3	TRBD1	.	CASGQGAFWDTQYF	TGTGCCAGCGGACAGGGAGCTTTTTGGGATACGCAGTATTTT
TRBV28	TRBJ2-6	TRBD1	.	CASKTGGWLSGANVLTF	TGTGCCAGCAAAACAGGGGGGTGGCTCTCTGGGGCCAACGTCCTGACTTTC
TRBV4-3	TRBJ1-1	.	few	CASSQELQGLNTEAFF	TGCGCCAGCAGCCAAGAACTTCAGGGGCTGAACACTGAAGCTTTCTTT
TRBV29-1	TRBJ2-7	TRBD1	.	CSVEHRGSYEQYF	TGCAGCGTTGAACACAGGGGGAGCTACGAGCAGTACTTC